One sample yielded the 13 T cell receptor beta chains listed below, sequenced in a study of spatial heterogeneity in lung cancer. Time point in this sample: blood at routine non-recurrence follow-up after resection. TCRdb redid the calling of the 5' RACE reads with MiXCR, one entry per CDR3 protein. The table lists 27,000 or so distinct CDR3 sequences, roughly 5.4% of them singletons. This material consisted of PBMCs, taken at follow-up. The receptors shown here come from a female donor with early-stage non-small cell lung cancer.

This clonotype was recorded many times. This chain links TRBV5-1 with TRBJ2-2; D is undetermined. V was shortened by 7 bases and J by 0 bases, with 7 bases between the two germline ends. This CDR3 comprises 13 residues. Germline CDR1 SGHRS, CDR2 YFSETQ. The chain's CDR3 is CASAVSNTGELFF. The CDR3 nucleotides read TGCGCCAGCGCGGTTTCGAACACCGGGGAGCTGTTTTTT. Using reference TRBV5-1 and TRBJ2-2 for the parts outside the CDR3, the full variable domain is KAGVTQTPRYLIKTRGQQVTLSCSPISGHRSVSWYQQTPGQGLQFLFEYFSETQRNKGNFPGRFSGRQFSNSRSEMNVSTLELGDSALYLCASAVSNTGELFFGEGSRLTVL.

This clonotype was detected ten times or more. The CDR3, as DNA: TGCAGTGCTAGAGCTATGGACGGCTCTGGAAACACCATATATTTT. It encodes CSARAMDGSGNTIYF. J is TRBJ1-3 and V is TRBV20-1; D gene unclear. This CDR3 comprises 15 residues. CDR1 DFQATT and CDR2 SNEGSKA come from the germline V gene (reference sequence). V was trimmed by 1 base and J by 0 bases, leaving 10 bases between them.

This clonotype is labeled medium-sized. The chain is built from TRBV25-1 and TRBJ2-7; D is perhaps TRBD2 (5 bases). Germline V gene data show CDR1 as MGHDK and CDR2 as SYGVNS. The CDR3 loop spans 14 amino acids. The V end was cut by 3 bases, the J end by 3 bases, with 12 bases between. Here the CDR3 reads CASSEISGVYEQYF. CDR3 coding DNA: TGTGCCAGCAGTGAGATAAGCGGTGTCTACGAGCAGTACTTC.

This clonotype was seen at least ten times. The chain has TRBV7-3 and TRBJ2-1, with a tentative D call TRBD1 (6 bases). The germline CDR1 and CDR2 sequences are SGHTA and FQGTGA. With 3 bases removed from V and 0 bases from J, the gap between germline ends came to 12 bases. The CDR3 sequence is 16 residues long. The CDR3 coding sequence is TGTGCCAGCAGCTTCTTCGGACAGAGCTCCTACAATGAGCAGTTCTTC. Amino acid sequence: CASSFFGQSSYNEQFF.

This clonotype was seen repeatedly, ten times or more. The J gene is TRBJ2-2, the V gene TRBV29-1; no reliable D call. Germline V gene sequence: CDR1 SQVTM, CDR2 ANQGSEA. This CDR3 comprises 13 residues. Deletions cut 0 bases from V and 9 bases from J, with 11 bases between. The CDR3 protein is CSVEDLYGRELFF. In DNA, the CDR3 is TGCAGCGTTGAAGATCTTTACGGGCGGGAGCTGTTTTTT.

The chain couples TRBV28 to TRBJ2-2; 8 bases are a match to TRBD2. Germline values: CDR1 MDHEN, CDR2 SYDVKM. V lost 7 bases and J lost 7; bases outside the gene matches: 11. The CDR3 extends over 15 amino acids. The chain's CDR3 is CASTPSGGDNGELFF. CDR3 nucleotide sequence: TGTGCCAGCACCCCCAGCGGGGGAGATAACGGGGAGCTGTTTTTT.

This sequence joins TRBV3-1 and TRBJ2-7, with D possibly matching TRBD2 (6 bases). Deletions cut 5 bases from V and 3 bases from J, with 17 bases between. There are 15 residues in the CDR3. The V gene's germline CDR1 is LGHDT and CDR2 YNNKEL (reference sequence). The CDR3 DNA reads TGTGCCAGCAGCGGCGGGACGGTCTCTCTCTACGAGCAGTACTTC. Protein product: CASSGGTVSLYEQYF.

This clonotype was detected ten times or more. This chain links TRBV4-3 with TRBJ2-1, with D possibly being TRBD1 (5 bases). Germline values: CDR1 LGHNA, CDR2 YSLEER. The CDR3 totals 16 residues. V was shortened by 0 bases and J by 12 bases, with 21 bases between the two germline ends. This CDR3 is CASSQDSRAPSVGQFF. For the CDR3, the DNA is TGCGCCAGCAGCCAAGATTCCAGGGCGCCATCGGTTGGGCAGTTCTTC.

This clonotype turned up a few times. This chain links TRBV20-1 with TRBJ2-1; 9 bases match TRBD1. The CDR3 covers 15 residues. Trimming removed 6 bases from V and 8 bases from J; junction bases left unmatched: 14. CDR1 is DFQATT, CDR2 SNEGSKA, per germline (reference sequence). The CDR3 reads CSASRGTGWMDEQFF. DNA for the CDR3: TGCAGTGCGAGTAGGGGGACAGGGTGGATGGATGAGCAGTTCTTC.

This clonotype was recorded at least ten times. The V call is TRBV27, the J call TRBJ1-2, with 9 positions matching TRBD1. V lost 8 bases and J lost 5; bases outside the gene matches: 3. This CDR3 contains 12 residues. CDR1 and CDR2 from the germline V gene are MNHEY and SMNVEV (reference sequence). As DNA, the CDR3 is TGTGCCAGCGCGACAGGGGGTTATGGCTACACCTTC. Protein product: CASATGGYGYTF.

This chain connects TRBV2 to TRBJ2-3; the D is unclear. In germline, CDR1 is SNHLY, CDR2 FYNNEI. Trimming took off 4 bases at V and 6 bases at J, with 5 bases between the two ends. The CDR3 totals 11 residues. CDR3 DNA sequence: TGTGCCAGCAGTGTGGGGGATACGCAGTATTTT. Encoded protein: CASSVGDTQYF. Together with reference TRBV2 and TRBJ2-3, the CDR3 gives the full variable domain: EPEVTQTPSHQVTQMGQEVILRCVPISNHLYFYWYRQILGQKVEFLVSFYNNEISEKSEIFDDQFSVERPDGSNFTLKIRSTKLEDSAMYFCASSVGDTQYFGPGTRLTVL.

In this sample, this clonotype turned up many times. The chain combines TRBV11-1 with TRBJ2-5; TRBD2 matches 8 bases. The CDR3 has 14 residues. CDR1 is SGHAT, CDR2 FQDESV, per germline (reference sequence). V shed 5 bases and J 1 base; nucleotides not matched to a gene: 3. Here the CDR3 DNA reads TGTGCCAGCAGCACCGGACTAGCCCAAGAGACCCAGTACTTC. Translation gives CASSTGLAQETQYF.

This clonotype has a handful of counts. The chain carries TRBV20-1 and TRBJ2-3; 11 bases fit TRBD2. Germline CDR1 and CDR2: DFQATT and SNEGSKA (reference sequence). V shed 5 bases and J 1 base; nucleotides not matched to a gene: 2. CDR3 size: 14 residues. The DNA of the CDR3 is TGCAGTGCTCTTAGCGGGGGGGGCACAGATACGCAGTATTTT. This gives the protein CSALSGGGTDTQYF.